A few counts support the clone carrying this TCR beta chain. Its target is unknown. The CDR3 is 15 residues long. Germline CDR1 SQVTM, CDR2 ANQGSEA. V trimming: 5 bases; J trimming: 1 base; junction bases outside the gene matches: 9. The library protocol tagged individual cDNA molecules with unique molecular identifiers. From the 5' RACE reads, TCRdb called clonotypes with MiXCR, one entry per CDR3 protein. The profile shows around 80,000 distinct CDR3 sequences, around 10% of them singletons. This sample is part of a study of early T cells in non-severe SARS-CoV-2 infection. Study-level information: Bulk RNA isolated from unsorted whole blood underwent sequencing; chains were not paired. Findings and caveats of the study: Private and CD4 specificities were missed by VDJdb matching, skewed to anti-spike CD8.

This receptor was taken from an adult who was a healthcare worker with PCR-confirmed SARS-CoV-2 infection or an uninfected control (not recorded which). The input for sequencing was whole blood, taken at baseline. The V gene is TRBV29-1, the J gene TRBJ2-5, with 8 bases matching TRBD2. CDR3 loop: CSVSTAGTSQETQYF. For the CDR3, the DNA is TGCAGCGTTTCCACCGCCGGGACTAGCCAAGAGACCCAGTACTTC.